This T cell receptor beta chain originates from a study of blood T cell repertoires in COVID-19. Study background: The origin of the acute and convalescent COVID-19 samples was the United States, Italy and Spain. T cells, B-cell-depleted T cells, or PBMCs supplied cDNA or gDNA.

V lost 1 base to trimming and J lost 8 bases, with 11 bases between them. The CDR3 runs to 13 residues. The germline V gene encodes CDR1 SGHAT and CDR2 FQNNGV. Per the study methods: How many nucleated cells were present was estimated from reference gene primer amplification. Method: immunoSEQ multiplex PCR; TCRdb's copy keeps in-frame clones and lacks some. V and J calls and clone size follow that table, whereas D and trimming were derived from the DNA. Of some 150,000 clones in the sample, approximately 80% are singletons; the top ten hold approximately 2.7%. Sequencing input: peripheral blood. The gene calls are TRBV11-2 and TRBJ1-1; D is undetermined. The TCR originated in a woman aged 40 to 50 with active or convalescent COVID-19. The CDR3 region has the DNA TGTGCCAGCAGCTTAGTAGCACGGGGAGAAGCTTTCTTT. Its protein product is CASSLVARGEAFF.